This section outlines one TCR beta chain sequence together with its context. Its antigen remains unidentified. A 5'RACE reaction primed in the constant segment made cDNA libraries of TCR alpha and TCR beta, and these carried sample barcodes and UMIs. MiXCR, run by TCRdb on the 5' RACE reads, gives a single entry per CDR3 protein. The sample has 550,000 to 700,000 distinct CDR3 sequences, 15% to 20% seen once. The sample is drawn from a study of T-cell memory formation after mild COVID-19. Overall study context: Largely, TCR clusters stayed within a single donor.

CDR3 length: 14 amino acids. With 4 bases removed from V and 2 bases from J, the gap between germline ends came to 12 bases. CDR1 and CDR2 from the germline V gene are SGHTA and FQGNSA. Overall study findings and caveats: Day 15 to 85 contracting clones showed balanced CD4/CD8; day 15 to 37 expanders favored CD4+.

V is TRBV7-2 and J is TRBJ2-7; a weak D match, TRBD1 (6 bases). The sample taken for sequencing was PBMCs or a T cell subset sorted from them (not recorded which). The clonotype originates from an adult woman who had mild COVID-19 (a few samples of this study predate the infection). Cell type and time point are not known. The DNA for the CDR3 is TGTGCCAGCAGCTATGACAGGACCGCCTACGAGCAGTACTTC. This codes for CASSYDRTAYEQYF.